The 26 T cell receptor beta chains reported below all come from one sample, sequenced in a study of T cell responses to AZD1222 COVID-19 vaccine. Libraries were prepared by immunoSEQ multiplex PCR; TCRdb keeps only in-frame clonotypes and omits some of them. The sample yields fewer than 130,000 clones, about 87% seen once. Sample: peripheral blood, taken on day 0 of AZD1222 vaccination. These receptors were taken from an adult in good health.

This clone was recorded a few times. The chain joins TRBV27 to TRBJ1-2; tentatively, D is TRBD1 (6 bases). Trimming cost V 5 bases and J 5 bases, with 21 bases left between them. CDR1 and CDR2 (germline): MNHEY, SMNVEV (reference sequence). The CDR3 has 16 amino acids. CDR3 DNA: TGTGCCAGCAGTCCAACCCAGGGGTGGAGGGTTTATGGCTACACCTTC. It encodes CASSPTQGWRVYGYTF.

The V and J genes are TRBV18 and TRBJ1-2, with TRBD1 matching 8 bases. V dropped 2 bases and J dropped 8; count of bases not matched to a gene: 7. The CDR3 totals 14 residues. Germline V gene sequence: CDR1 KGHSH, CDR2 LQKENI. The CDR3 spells CASSPKQGAPGYTF. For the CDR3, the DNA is TGTGCCAGCTCACCAAAGCAGGGGGCGCCGGGCTACACCTTC.

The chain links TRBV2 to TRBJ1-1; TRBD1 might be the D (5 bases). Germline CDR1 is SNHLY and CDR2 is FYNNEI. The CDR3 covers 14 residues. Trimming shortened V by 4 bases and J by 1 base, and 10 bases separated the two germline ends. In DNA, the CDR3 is TGTGCCAGCAGTGTCCAAGGGACGAACACTGAAGCTTTCTTT. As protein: CASSVQGTNTEAFF.

CDR3 sequence reads: CASRRQRNTEAFF. The CDR3 coding sequence is TGTGCCAGCAGGCGACAGAGGAACACTGAAGCTTTCTTT. This chain joins TRBV6-5 and TRBJ1-1, with D perhaps matching TRBD1 (5 bases). Deletions cut 6 bases from V and 1 base from J, with 9 bases between. The CDR3 consists of 13 residues. CDR1 MNHEY and CDR2 SVGAGI come from the germline V gene.

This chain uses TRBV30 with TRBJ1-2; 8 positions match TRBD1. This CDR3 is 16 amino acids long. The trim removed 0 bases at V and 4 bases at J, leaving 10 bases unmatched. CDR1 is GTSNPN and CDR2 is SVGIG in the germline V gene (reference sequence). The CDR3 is CAWSVPWDRLSYGYTF. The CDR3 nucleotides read TGTGCCTGGAGTGTCCCTTGGGACAGGCTTAGCTATGGCTACACCTTC.

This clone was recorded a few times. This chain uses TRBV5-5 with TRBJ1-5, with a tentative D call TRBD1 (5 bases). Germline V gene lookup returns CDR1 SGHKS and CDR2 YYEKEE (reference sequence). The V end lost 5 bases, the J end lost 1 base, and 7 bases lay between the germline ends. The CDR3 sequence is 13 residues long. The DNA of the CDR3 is TGTGCCAGCAGTCGACAGAGCAATCAGCCCCAGCATTTT. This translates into CASSRQSNQPQHF.

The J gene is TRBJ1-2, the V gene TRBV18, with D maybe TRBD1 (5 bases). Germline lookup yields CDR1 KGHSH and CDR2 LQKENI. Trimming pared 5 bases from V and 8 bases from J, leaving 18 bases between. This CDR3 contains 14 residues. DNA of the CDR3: TGTGCCAGCTCAACGACAGTCGGCGCAGAGGGCTACACCTTC. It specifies CASSTTVGAEGYTF. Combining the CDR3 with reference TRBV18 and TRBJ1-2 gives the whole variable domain NAGVMQNPRHLVRRRGQEARLRCSPMKGHSHVYWYRQLPEEGLKFMVYLQKENIIDESGMPKERFSAEFPKEGPSILRIQQVVRGDSAAYFCASSTTVGAEGYTFGSGTRLTVV.

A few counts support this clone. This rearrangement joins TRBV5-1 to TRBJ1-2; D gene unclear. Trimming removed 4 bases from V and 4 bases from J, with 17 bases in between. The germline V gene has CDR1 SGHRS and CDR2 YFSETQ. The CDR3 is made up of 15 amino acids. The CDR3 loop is CASSPTTSSRYGYTF. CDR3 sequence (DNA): TGCGCCAGCAGCCCCACTACTTCCAGCCGCTATGGCTACACCTTC.

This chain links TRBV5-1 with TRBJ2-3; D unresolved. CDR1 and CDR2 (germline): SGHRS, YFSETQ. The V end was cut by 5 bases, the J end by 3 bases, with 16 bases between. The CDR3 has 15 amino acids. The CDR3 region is CASSHIVGGTDTQYF. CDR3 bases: TGCGCCAGCAGTCACATAGTCGGTGGTACAGATACGCAGTATTTT.

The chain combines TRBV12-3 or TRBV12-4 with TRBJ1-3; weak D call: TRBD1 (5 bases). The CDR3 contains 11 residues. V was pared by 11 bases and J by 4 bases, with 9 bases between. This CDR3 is CAGGQGNTIYF. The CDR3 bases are TGTGCCGGTGGACAAGGAAACACCATATATTTT.

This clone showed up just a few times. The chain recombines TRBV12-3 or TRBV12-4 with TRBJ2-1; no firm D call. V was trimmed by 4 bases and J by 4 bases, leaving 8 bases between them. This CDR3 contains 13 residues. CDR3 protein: CASSSDPYNEQFF. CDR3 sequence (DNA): TGTGCCAGCAGTTCCGACCCTTACAATGAGCAGTTCTTC.

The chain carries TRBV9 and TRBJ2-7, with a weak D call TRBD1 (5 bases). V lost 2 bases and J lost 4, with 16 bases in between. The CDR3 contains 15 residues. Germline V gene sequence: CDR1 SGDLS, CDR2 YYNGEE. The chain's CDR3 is CASSVGIGAVYEQYF. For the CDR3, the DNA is TGTGCCAGCAGCGTGGGAATAGGGGCCGTGTACGAGCAGTACTTC.

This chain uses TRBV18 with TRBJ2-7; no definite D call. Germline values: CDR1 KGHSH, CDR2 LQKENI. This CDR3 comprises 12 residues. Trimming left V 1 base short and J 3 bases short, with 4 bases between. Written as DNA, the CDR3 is TGTGCCAGCTCACCACTTGGCTACGAGCAGTACTTC. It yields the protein CASSPLGYEQYF.

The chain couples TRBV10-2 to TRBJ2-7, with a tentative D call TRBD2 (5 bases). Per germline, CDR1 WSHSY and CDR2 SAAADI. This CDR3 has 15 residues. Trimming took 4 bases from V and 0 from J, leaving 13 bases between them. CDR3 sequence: CASSVGGLISYEQYF. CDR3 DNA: TGCGCCAGCAGTGTAGGCGGGTTGATCTCCTACGAGCAGTACTTC.

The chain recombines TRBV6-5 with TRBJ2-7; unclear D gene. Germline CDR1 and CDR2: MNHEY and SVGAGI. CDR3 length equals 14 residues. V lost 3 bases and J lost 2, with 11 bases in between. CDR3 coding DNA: TGTGCCAGCAGTTATTTAAACAGCCCCTACGAGCAGTACTTC. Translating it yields CASSYLNSPYEQYF.

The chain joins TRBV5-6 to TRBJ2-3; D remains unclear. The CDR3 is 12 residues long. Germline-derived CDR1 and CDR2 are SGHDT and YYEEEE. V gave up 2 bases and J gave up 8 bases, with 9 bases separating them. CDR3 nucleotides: TGTGCCAGCAGCTTTGCACCGCGTACGCAGTATTTT. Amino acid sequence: CASSFAPRTQYF.

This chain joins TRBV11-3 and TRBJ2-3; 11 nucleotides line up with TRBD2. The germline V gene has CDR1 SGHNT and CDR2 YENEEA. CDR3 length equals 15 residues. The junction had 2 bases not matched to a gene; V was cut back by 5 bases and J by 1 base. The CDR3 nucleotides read TGTGCCAGCAGCCCGGGACTAGCGGGCACAGATACGCAGTATTTT. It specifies CASSPGLAGTDTQYF.

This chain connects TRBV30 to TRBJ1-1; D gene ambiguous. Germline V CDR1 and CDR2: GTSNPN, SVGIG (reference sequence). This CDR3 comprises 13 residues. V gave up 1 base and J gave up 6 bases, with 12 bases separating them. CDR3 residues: CAWSDRMDSEAFF. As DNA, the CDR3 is TGTGCCTGGAGTGATAGAATGGACTCTGAAGCTTTCTTT.

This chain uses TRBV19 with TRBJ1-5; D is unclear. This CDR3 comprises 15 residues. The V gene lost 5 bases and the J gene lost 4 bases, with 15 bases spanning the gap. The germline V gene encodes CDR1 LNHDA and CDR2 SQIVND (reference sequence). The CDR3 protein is CASSFWTEGNQPQHF. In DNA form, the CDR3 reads TGTGCCAGTAGTTTTTGGACGGAGGGAAATCAGCCCCAGCATTTT.

The CDR3 DNA reads TGTGCCAGTCGGACAGGGTTTAACTATGGCTACACCTTC. Amino acids: CASRTGFNYGYTF. The chain employs TRBV19 and TRBJ1-2; 8 bases agree with TRBD1. CDR3 length equals 13 residues. Germline values: CDR1 LNHDA, CDR2 SQIVND (reference sequence). J gave up 1 base and V 8 bases, and 3 bases lay outside the gene matches.

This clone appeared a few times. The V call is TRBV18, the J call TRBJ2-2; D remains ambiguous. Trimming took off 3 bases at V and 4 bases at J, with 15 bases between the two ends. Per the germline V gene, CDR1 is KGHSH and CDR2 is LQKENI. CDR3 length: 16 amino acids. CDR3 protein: CASSPRAQGPTGELFF. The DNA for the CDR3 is TGTGCCAGCTCACCCCGGGCACAAGGACCCACCGGGGAGCTGTTTTTT.

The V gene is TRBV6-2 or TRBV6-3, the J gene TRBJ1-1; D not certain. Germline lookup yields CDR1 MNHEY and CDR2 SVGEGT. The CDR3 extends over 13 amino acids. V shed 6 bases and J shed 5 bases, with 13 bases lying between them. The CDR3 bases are TGTGCCAGCAGCTCCCCCACCGGGACTGAAGCTTTCTTT. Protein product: CASSSPTGTEAFF.

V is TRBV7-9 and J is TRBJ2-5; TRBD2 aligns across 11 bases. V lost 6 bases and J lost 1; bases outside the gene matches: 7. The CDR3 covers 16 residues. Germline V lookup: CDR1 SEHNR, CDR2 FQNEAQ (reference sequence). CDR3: CASSPDLAGGQETQYF. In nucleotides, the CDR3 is TGTGCCAGCAGTCCTGATCTAGCGGGAGGCCAAGAGACCCAGTACTTC.

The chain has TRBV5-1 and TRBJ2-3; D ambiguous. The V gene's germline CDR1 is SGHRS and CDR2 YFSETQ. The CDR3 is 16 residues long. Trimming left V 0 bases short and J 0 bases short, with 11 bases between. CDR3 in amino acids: CASSLGTSLSTDTQYF. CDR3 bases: TGCGCCAGCAGCTTGGGAACCAGCCTCAGCACAGATACGCAGTATTTT. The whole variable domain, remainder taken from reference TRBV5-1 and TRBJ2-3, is KAGVTQTPRYLIKTRGQQVTLSCSPISGHRSVSWYQQTPGQGLQFLFEYFSETQRNKGNFPGRFSGRQFSNSRSEMNVSTLELGDSALYLCASSLGTSLSTDTQYFGPGTRLTVL.

CDR3 sequence reads: CAWSVRGGSGNQPQHF. The CDR3 DNA reads as TGTGCCTGGAGTGTACGTGGGGGCTCGGGGAATCAGCCCCAGCATTTT. The gene calls are TRBV30 and TRBJ1-5; weak D call: TRBD1 (6 bases). V dropped 0 bases and J dropped 4 bases, with 16 bases sitting between them. Germline V lookup: CDR1 GTSNPN, CDR2 SVGIG (reference sequence). CDR3 length: 16 residues. The variable domain in full, completed from reference TRBV30 and TRBJ1-5, reads SQTIHQWPATLVQPVGSPLSLECTVEGTSNPNLYWYRQAAGRGLQLLFYSVGIGQISSEVPQNLSASRPQDRQFILSSKKLLLSDSGFYLCAWSVRGGSGNQPQHFGDGTRLSIL.

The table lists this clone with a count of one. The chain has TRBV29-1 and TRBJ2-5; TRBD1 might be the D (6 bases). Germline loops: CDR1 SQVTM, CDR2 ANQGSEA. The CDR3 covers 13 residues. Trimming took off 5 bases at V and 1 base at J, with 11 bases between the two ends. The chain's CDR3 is CSVSRQAQETQYF. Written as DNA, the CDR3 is TGCAGCGTTTCTCGACAGGCCCAAGAGACCCAGTACTTC.